This T cell receptor beta chain emerged from a study of OX40 agonist ivuxolimab in advanced cancers. Clones were sequenced by immunoSEQ multiplex PCR, and TCRdb holds only the in-frame ones, with some missing. Of about 60,000 clones in the sample, 85% to 95% were seen once. The CDR3 length is 17 residues. Germline V gene sequence: CDR1 SGDLS, CDR2 YYNGEE. V gave up 3 bases and J gave up 2 bases; unmatched junction bases: 9. Baseline was the first blood sampling point, followed by cycle 4 day 1 and cycle 7 day 1. This clonotype was obtained from an adult with an advanced solid tumor such as melanoma, head and neck, liver or kidney cancer. Sample: CD4+ or CD8+ T cells sorted from blood, taken in a trial of the OX40 agonist ivuxolimab. This rearrangement joins TRBV9 to TRBJ2-3; 10 nucleotides align to TRBD2. The CDR3 DNA follows: TGTGCCAGCAGCGCAAATCTAGCGGGAGTGAACACAGATACGCAGTATTTT. This sequence encodes CASSANLAGVNTDTQYF.